Listed below are T cell receptor beta chains from one sample, sequenced in a study of shared clonotypes between healthy human individuals. Generated by immunoSEQ multiplex PCR, the TCRdb table keeps only in-frame clones and is missing some. The table shows 1.5 million to 1.9 million clones, with 95% to 99% occurring only once. Material: naive CD4+ T cells sorted from blood. Source of these receptors: a young man in good health. Both conserved end residues are part of each CDR3. Clone size is shown for a subset of rows, as once, few, many or a class of expanded clone.

abundance	v_gene	j_gene	CDR3aa
.	TRBV29-1	TRBJ2-7	CSVPGQGFYEQYF
.	TRBV5-1	TRBJ2-2	CASSWGQGNTGELFF
.	TRBV7-8	TRBJ1-2	CASSSSPTGVGYTF
.	TRBV2	TRBJ2-7	CASREDRASYEQYF
.	TRBV7-9	TRBJ1-3	CASSLALSGIRSGNTIYF
.	TRBV5-1	TRBJ2-7	CASRSGTGTYEQYF
.	TRBV9	TRBJ2-6	CASSVSSGANVLTF
.	TRBV9	TRBJ2-4	CASSVTGGLAKNIQYF
.	TRBV7-2	TRBJ1-2	CASSLFAYGYTF
once	TRBV6-5	TRBJ2-1	CASSYLVQNPRNEQFF
.	TRBV9	TRBJ2-1	CASSRDYQMYNEQFF
.	TRBV6-5	TRBJ2-7	CASRLTPYEQYF
once	TRBV29-1	TRBJ2-4	CSVATLAKNIQYF
.	TRBV6-5	TRBJ2-2	CASSYLPHFTGELFF
once	TRBV25-1	TRBJ2-3	CASSERDRGTQYF
.	TRBV29-1	TRBJ2-7	CSALGQDNSYEQYF
.	TRBV18	TRBJ2-7	CASSYGGQVNPYEQYF
.	TRBV18	TRBJ2-2	CASSQLQGTNTGELFF
.	TRBV5-4	TRBJ2-1	CASSMGQDNEQFF
.	TRBV7-9	TRBJ1-2	CASSSSSGKDGYTF
.	TRBV11-2	TRBJ2-7	CASSLGGGAYYEQYF
.	TRBV2	TRBJ1-5	CASMAGGLVQPQHF
.	TRBV5-1	TRBJ2-6	CASSQTGSGANVLTF
.	TRBV15	TRBJ2-5	CATSRDLAGGGETQYF
.	TRBV7-2	TRBJ2-7	CASSLEGTSRSYEQYF
.	TRBV28	TRBJ2-7	CASSYADRFSSYEQYF
.	TRBV5-1	TRBJ2-7	CASSGTGYEQYF
.	TRBV11-2	TRBJ1-4	CASSRAGTALLGTNEKLFF
.	TRBV2	TRBJ2-1	CASSEDGQDYNEQFF
.	TRBV19	TRBJ1-5	CASNPRRGAQHF
.	TRBV5-4	TRBJ1-1	CASSTSLGTSSTEAFF
.	TRBV2	TRBJ1-2	CASSIFQATDGYTF
.	TRBV28	TRBJ1-4	CAIRDRSNEKLFF
.	TRBV25-1	TRBJ2-7	CASSGLGIYEQYF